This TCR beta chain was captured by sequencing in a study of cytomegalovirus exposure and HLA in healthy donors. Study-wide background: Roughly 180 million T cells yielded 100 million or so unique TCR beta sequences, as an earlier analysis found. Out of 300 to 500 genotyped donors, approximately 84% belonged to the Caucasian-associated ancestry cluster.

Unrecorded immune exposures were likely, despite nominal health at sampling. The PCR was carried out with 60 Vbeta primers and 13 Jbeta primers. This table comes from immunoSEQ multiplex PCR, and its TCRdb copy is limited to in-frame clones, with some not included. The sample lists around 130,000 clones; approximately 78% were seen once. V was pared by 10 bases and J by 7 bases, with 9 bases of the junction left unmatched. This CDR3 has 12 amino acids. Germline V gives CDR1 SEHNR, CDR2 FQNEAQ (reference sequence). The TCR originated in a woman in her 40s in good health and CMV-seropositive. The sequenced sample was PBMCs. The V call is TRBV7-9, the J call TRBJ1-1; 7 bases map to TRBD1. In nucleotides, the CDR3 is TGTGCCATTCATAAGGGGGCGGATGAAGCTTTCTTT. Its translation is CAIHKGADEAFF.